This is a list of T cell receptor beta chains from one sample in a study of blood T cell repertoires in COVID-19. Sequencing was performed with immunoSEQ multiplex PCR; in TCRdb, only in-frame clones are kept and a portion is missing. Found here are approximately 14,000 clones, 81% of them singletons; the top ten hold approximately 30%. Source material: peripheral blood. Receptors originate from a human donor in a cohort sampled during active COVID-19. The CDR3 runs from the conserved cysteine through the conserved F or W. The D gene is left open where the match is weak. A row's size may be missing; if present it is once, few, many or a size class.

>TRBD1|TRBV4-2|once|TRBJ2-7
CASSPGTGDFYEQYF
TGTGCCAGCAGCCCTGGGACAGGGGACTTCTACGAGCAGTACTTC
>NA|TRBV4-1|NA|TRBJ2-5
CASSQDGRGETQYF
TGCGCCAGCAGCCAAGATGGACGGGGAGAGACCCAGTACTTC
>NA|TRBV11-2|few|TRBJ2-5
CASSSGIQETQYF
TGTGCCAGCAGCTCGGGGATCCAAGAGACCCAGTACTTC
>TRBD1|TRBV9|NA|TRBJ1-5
CASSGETGSNQPQHF
TGTGCCAGCAGCGGAGAGACAGGGAGCAATCAGCCCCAGCATTTT
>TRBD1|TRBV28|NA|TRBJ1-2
CASSLSTGGRGYTF
TGTGCCAGCAGTTTATCGACAGGGGGCAGGGGCTACACCTTC
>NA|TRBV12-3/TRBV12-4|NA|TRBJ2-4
CASSLGLEDIQYF
TGTGCCAGCAGTTTAGGACTTGAAGACATTCAGTACTTC
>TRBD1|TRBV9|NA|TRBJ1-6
CASSAWDRGNSPLHF
TGTGCCAGCAGCGCCTGGGACAGGGGGAATTCACCCCTCCACTTT
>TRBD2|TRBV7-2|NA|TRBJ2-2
CASSFGGGRATGELFF
TGTGCCAGCAGCTTCGGAGGCGGGAGGGCCACCGGGGAGCTGTTTTTT
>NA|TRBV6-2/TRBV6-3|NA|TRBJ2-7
CASSYSTGRGEQYF
TGTGCCAGCAGTTACTCGACAGGAAGAGGCGAGCAGTACTTC
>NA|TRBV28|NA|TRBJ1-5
CASSLEEGRSSNQPQHF
TGTGCCAGCAGTTTGGAAGAGGGTCGCAGTAGCAATCAGCCCCAGCATTTT
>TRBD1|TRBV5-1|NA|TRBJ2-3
CASSGTGRGDTQYF
TGCGCCAGCTCCGGGACAGGGAGGGGAGATACGCAGTATTTT
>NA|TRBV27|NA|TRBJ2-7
CASSLTGTGASYEQYF
TGTGCCAGCAGTCTCACAGGGACCGGCGCCTCCTACGAGCAGTACTTC